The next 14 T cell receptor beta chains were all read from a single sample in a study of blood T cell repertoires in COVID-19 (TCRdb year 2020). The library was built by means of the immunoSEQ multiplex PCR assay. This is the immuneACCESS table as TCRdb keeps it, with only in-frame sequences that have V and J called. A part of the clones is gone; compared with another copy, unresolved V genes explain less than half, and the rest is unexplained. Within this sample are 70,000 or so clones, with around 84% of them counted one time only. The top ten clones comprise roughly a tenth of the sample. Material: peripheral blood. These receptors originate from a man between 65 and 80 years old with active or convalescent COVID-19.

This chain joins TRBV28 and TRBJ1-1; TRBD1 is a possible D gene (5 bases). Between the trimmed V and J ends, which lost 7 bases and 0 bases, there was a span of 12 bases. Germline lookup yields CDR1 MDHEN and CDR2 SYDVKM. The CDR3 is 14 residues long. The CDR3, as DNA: TGTGCCAGCACCAACCGACAGATGAACACTGAAGCTTTCTTT. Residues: CASTNRQMNTEAFF.

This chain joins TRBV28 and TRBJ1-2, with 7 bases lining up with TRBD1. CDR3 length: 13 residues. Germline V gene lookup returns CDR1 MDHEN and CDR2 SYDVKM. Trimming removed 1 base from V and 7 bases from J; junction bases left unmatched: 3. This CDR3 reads CASSLYSGGGYTF. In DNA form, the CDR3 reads TGTGCCAGCAGTTTATACTCAGGGGGTGGCTACACCTTC.

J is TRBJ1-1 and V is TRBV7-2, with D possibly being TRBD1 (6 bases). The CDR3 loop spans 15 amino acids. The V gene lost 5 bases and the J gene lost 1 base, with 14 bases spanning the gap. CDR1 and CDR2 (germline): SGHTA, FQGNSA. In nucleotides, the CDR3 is TGTGCCAGCAGCACCCGACAGGATCCGAACACTGAAGCTTTCTTT. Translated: CASSTRQDPNTEAFF.

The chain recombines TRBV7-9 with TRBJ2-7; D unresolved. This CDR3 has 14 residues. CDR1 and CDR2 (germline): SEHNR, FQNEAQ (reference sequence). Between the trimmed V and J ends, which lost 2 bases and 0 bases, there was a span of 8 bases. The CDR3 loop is CASSLSQNSYEQYF. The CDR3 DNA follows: TGTGCCAGCAGCTTATCACAGAACTCCTACGAGCAGTACTTC.

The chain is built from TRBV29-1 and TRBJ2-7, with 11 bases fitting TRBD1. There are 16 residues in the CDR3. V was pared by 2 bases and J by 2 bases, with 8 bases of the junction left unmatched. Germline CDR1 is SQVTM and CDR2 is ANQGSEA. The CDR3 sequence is CSVENRGQGGTYEQYF. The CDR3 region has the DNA TGCAGCGTTGAAAATAGGGGACAGGGGGGAACCTACGAGCAGTACTTC.

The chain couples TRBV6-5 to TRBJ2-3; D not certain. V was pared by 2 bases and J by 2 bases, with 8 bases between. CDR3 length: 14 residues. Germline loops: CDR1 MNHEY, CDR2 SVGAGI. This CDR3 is CASSYILLTDTQYF. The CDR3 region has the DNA TGTGCCAGCAGTTACATACTGCTCACAGATACGCAGTATTTT.

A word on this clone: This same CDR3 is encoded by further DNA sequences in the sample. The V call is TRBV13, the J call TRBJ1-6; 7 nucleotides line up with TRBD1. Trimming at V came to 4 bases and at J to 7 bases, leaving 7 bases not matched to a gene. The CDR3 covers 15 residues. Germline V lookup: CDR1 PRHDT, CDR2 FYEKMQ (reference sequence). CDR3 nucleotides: TGTGCCAGCAGCTGGGGCGACAGGGACAATTCACCCCTCCACTTT. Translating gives CASSWGDRDNSPLHF.

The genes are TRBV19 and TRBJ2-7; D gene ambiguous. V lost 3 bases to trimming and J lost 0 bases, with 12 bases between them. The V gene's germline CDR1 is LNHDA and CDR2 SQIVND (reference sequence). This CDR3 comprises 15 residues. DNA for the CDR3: TGTGCCAGTAGTATTGGAGCCGCACGCTCCTACGAGCAGTACTTC. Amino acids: CASSIGAARSYEQYF.

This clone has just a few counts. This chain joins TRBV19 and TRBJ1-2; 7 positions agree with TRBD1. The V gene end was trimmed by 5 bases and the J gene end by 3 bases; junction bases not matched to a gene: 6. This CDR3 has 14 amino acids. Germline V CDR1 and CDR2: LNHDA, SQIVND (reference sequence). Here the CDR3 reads CASSHPGTDYGYTF. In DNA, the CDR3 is TGTGCCAGTAGTCACCCCGGGACAGACTATGGCTACACCTTC.

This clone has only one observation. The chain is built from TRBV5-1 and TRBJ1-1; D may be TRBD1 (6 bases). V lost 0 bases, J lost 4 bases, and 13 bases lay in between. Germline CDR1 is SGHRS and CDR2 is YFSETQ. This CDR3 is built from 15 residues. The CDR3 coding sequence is TGCGCCAGCAGCTTGGCCACAGGGATGGGCACTGAAGCTTTCTTT. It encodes CASSLATGMGTEAFF.

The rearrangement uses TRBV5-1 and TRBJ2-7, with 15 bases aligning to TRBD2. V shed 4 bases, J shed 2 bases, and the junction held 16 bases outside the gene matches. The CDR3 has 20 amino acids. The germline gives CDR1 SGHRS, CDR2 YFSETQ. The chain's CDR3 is CASSIPPGLAGGSAPYEQYF. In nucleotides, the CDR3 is TGCGCCAGCAGCATCCCTCCGGGACTAGCGGGAGGCTCTGCCCCCTACGAGCAGTACTTC.

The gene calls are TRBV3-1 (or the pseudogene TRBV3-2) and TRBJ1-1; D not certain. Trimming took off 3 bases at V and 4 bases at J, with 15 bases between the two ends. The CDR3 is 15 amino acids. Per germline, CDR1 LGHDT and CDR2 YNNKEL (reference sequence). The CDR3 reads CASSQRGGRGTEAFF. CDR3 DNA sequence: TGTGCCAGCAGCCAGCGTGGAGGGCGCGGCACTGAAGCTTTCTTT.

The CDR3 sequence: CTSSQGGRVGRIYGYTF. The CDR3 DNA sequence: TGCACCAGCAGCCAAGGGGGAAGGGTGGGGCGCATCTATGGCTACACCTTC. The rearrangement links TRBV1 to TRBJ1-2; the table calls TRBD1, which could not be checked here. TRBV1 corresponds to a pseudogene. This CDR3 comprises 17 residues.

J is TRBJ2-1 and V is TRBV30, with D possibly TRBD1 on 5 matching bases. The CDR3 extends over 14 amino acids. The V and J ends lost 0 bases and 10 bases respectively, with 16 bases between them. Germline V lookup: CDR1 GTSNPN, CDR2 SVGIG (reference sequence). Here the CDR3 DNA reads TGTGCCTGGAGTGTGACTGGACAATCCACAGAGCAGTTCTTC. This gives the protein CAWSVTGQSTEQFF.